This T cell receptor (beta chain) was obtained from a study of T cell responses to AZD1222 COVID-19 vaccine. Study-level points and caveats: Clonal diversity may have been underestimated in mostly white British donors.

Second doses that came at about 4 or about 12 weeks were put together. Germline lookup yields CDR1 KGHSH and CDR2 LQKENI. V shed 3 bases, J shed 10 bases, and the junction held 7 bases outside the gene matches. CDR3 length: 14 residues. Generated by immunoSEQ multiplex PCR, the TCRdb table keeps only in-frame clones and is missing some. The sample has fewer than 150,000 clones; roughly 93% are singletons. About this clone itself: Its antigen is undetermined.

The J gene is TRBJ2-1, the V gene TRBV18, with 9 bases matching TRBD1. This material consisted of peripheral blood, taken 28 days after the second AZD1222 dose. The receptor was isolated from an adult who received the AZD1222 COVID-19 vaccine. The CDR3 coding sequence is TGTGCCAGCTCACCTGGGACAGGGAGAAGCGAGCAGTTCTTC. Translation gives CASSPGTGRSEQFF.